A selection of T cell receptor beta chains follows, all from one sample in a study of T-cell reconstitution after alpha-beta-depleted transplantation in children. Via MiXCR, TCRdb re-called the PCR reads, giving one row per CDR3 protein. This sample has approximately 200,000 distinct CDR3 sequences; 13% to 15% occur once, and the top ten carry over 10%. The sample here was PBMCs from the stem cell graft donor, taken from the stem cell graft. The receptors were sampled from a human donor who donated a stem cell graft to a child with acute lymphoblastic leukemia. The CDR3 runs from the conserved cysteine through the conserved F or W. Fields, in order: D gene, clone size, J gene, V gene, CDR3 protein, CDR3 DNA. The D gene is left open where the match is weak. Size is omitted from some rows. Given values are once, few, many or a class for expanded clones.

-	many	TRBJ2-5	TRBV12-3/TRBV12-4	CASSLTETQYF	TGTGCCAGCAGTTTAACGGAGACCCAGTACTTC
-	many	TRBJ2-7	TRBV5-1	CASSWGDKSSYEQYF	TGCGCCAGCAGCTGGGGGGACAAGAGCTCCTACGAGCAGTACTTC
TRBD1	many	TRBJ2-3	TRBV6-1	CASRPLGQTDTQYF	TGTGCCAGCAGGCCATTGGGACAGACAGATACGCAGTATTTT
-	many	TRBJ2-2	TRBV30	CAWAPLIGRRAGELFF	TGTGCCTGGGCCCCCCTAATCGGGAGAAGGGCCGGGGAGCTGTTTTTT
TRBD1	many	TRBJ1-6	TRBV20-1	CSAPGTGNSSPLHF	TGCAGTGCTCCCGGGACAGGGAACAGCTCACCCCTCCACTTT
TRBD2	-	TRBJ2-2	TRBV7-8	CASSPELAGEITGELFF	TGTGCCAGCAGCCCAGAACTAGCGGGAGAGATCACCGGGGAGCTGTTTTTT
TRBD1	-	TRBJ2-3	TRBV29-1	CSVYDRGRTDTQYF	TGCAGCGTTTATGACAGGGGTAGAACAGATACGCAGTATTTT
-	-	TRBJ2-7	TRBV19	CASSIQAGLQRLYF	TGTGCCAGTAGTATTCAGGCGGGACTTCAACGGCTGTACTTC
-	-	TRBJ2-3	TRBV11-2	CASSQQRGTDTQYF	TGTGCCAGCAGCCAGCAGAGGGGCACAGATACGCAGTATTTT
-	many	TRBJ1-6	TRBV28	CASSRGVRLSPLHF	TGTGCCAGCAGCAGGGGAGTTAGGCTCTCACCCCTCCACTTT
-	many	TRBJ2-7	TRBV5-1	CASSFLPDSSYEQYF	TGCGCCAGCAGTTTCCTACCCGACAGTTCCTACGAGCAGTACTTC
-	many	TRBJ1-1	TRBV3-1	CASSRQHGGRSNTEAFF	TGTGCCAGCAGCCGACAACACGGGGGGAGGTCGAACACTGAAGCTTTCTTT
-	many	TRBJ1-2	TRBV5-1	CASSLDREIDYGYTF	TGCGCCAGCAGCTTGGACAGGGAGATTGACTATGGCTACACCTTC
TRBD2	many	TRBJ2-1	TRBV11-3	CASSLGREPGEQFF	TGTGCCAGCAGCTTAGGGCGGGAGCCAGGAGAGCAGTTCTTC
-	many	TRBJ1-5	TRBV5-1	CASSLGQGRIRRNQPQHF	TGCGCCAGCAGCTTGGGGCAGGGGAGAATAAGGAGGAATCAGCCCCAGCATTTT
-	few	TRBJ1-2	TRBV15	CATSLRGEGANYGYTF	TGTGCCACCAGCCTCCGTGGGGAGGGAGCTAACTATGGCTACACCTTC
-	many	TRBJ2-7	TRBV29-1	CSVERGVNEQYF	TGCAGCGTTGAGAGAGGTGTCAACGAGCAGTACTTC
-	many	TRBJ1-1	TRBV5-1	CASSLNRARNTEAFF	TGCGCCAGCAGCCTAAATCGGGCCAGGAACACTGAAGCTTTCTTT
-	medium-sized	TRBJ2-5	TRBV20-1	CSATQQETQYF	TGCAGTGCTACCCAACAAGAGACCCAGTACTTC
-	-	TRBJ2-1	TRBV2	CASTKGGRSYNEQFF	TGTGCCAGCACCAAGGGGGGAAGGTCCTACAATGAGCAGTTCTTC
-	many	TRBJ2-1	TRBV12-3/TRBV12-4	CASTEPYNEQFF	TGTGCCAGCACTGAACCCTACAATGAGCAGTTCTTC
TRBD2	many	TRBJ2-5	TRBV12-3/TRBV12-4	CASQSGTRGRGTQYF	TGTGCCAGCCAATCCGGGACTAGGGGTAGAGGGACCCAGTACTTC
-	many	TRBJ2-7	TRBV5-5	CASSLNSGNLYEQYF	TGTGCCAGCAGCTTGAATTCCGGGAATCTATACGAGCAGTACTTC
-	many	TRBJ2-7	TRBV29-1	CSVLGQGQQYF	TGCAGCGTCCTAGGTCAGGGGCAGCAGTACTTC
TRBD1	many	TRBJ1-2	TRBV20-1	CSAGPTGDYGYTF	TGCAGTGCTGGCCCCACAGGGGACTATGGCTACACCTTC
TRBD2	-	TRBJ2-5	TRBV20-1	CSARVGGPVLAAPQETQYF	TGCAGTGCTAGAGTTGGTGGTCCGGTACTAGCGGCTCCCCAAGAGACCCAGTACTTC
-	many	TRBJ1-2	TRBV6-5	CASGDNYGYTF	TGTGCCAGCGGAGACAACTATGGCTACACCTTC
TRBD1	many	TRBJ2-7	TRBV7-9	CASSPWTGAVEQYF	TGTGCCAGCAGCCCTTGGACAGGGGCGGTTGAGCAGTACTTC